This T cell receptor (beta chain) stems from a study of blood T cell repertoires in COVID-19. Study-level information: Researchers got acute and convalescent COVID-19 samples from the United States, Italy and Spain. Sources were T cells, B-cell-depleted T cells, or PBMCs; the material itself was cDNA or gDNA.

Those enrolled in Seattle joined during active infection and were followed longitudinally afterward. Methods used by the authors: Researchers report that nucleated cell counts were estimated from reference gene primer amplification. Sequencing used immunoSEQ multiplex PCR; TCRdb keeps in-frame clones, though not all of them. V and J calls and clone size are copied from that table; D and trimming were computed from the DNA. The sample carries roughly 250,000 clones, 80% to 85% recorded once. The V gene end was trimmed by 4 bases and the J gene end by 8 bases; junction bases not matched to a gene: 11. This CDR3 is 15 amino acids long. Per the germline V gene, CDR1 is MNHEY and CDR2 is SVGAGI. This clone was observed a single time.

Material for sequencing was peripheral blood. The sequence was obtained from a person aged 65-85 years with COVID-19, enrolled during active disease. The chain carries TRBV6-5 and TRBJ2-1; TRBD2 matches at 7 bases. The CDR3 loop reads CASSSPRGVVDEQFF. CDR3 sequence (DNA): TGTGCCAGCAGTTCCCCCCGGGGGGTGGTCGATGAGCAGTTCTTC.